This record looks at one T cell receptor (beta chain) sequence and its context. Assay used: immunoSEQ multiplex PCR; TCRdb lists only in-frame clones, some missing. Found here are about 160,000 clones, 80% to 90% of them singletons; the top ten hold about 8%. The sample belongs to a study of blood T cell repertoires in COVID-19. About the study: T cells, B-cell-depleted T cells, or PBMCs provided the cDNA or gDNA that served as material.

Participant ages covered about 18 to 89 years across around 22 US areas. CDR1 and CDR2 (germline): ENHRY, SYGVKD. Trimming pared 2 bases from V and 2 bases from J, leaving 10 bases between. The CDR3 is 15 amino acids. The sequence was obtained from a woman aged 50 to 60 who had recovered from COVID-19. The chain joins TRBV10-3 to TRBJ1-5; D not certain. Sequenced input: PBMCs or T cells enriched from blood (not recorded which). CDR3 protein: CAISEAGGGNQPQHF. CDR3 nucleotides: TGTGCCATCAGTGAGGCGGGCGGCGGCAATCAGCCCCAGCATTTT.